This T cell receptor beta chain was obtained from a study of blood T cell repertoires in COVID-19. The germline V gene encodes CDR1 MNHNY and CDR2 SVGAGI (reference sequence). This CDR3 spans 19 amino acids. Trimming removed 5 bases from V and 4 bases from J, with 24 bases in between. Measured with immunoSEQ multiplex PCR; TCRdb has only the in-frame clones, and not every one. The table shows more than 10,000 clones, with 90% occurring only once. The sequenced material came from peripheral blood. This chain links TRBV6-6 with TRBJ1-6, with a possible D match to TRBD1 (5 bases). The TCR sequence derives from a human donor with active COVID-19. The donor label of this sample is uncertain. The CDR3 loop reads CASSRTGGNGRSYNSPLHF. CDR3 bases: TGTGCCAGCAGTCGAACGGGGGGAAATGGGAGGTCGTATAATTCACCCCTCCACTTT.